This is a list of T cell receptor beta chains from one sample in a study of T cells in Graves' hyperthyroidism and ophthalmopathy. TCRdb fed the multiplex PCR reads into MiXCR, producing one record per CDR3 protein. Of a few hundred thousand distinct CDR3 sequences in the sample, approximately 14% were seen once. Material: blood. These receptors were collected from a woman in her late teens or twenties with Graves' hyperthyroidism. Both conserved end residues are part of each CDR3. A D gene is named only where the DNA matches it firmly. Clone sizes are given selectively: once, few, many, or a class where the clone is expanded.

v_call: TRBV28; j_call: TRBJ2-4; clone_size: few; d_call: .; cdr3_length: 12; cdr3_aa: CASSLAQGIQYF; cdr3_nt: TGTGCCAGCAGTTTAGCCCAGGGCATTCAGTACTTC
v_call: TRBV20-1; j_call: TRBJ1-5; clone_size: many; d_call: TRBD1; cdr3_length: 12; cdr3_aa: CSANRGAQPQHF; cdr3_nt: TGCAGTGCTAACAGGGGAGCACAGCCCCAGCATTTT
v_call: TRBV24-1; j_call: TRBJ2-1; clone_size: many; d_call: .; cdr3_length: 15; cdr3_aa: CATSGGGLGNNEQFF; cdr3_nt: TGTGCCACCAGTGGAGGAGGGCTCGGGAACAATGAGCAGTTCTTC
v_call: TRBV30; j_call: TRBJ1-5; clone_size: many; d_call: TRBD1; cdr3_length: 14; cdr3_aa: CAWSSGTDNQPQHF; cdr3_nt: TGTGCCTGGAGCTCCGGGACAGATAATCAGCCCCAGCATTTT
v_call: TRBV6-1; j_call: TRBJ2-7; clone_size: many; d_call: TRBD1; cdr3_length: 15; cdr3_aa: CASSEETGQIYEQYF; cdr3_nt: TGTGCCAGCAGTGAAGAGACAGGGCAGATCTACGAGCAGTACTTC
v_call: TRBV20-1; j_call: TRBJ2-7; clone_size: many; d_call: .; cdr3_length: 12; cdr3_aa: CSATQTSYEQYF; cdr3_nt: TGCAGTGCTACTCAGACTAGCTACGAGCAGTACTTC
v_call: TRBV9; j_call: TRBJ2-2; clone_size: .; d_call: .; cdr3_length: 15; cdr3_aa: CASSVVDGNTGELFF; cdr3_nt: TGTGCCAGCAGCGTAGTGGACGGGAACACCGGGGAGCTGTTTTTT
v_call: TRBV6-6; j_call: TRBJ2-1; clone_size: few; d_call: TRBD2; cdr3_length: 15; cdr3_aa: CASSYGLAGGGEQFF; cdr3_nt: TGTGCCAGCAGTTACGGACTAGCGGGAGGGGGTGAGCAGTTCTTC
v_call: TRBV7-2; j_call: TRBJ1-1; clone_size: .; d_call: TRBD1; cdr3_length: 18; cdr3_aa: CASSQDYGTGGVNTEAFF; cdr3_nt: TGCGCCAGCAGCCAAGATTATGGGACAGGGGGCGTGAACACTGAAGCTTTCTTT
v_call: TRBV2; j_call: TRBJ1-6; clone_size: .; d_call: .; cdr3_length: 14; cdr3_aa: CASGARDGYSPLHF; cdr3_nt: TGTGCCAGCGGTGCTAGGGATGGATATTCACCCCTCCACTTT
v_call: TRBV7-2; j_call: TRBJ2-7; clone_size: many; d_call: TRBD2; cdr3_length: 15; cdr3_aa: CASSLLAGASGEQYF; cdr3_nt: TGTGCCAGCAGCTTACTAGCGGGGGCGTCAGGGGAGCAGTACTTC
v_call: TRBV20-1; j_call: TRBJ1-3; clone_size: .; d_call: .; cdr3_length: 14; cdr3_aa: CSASLGLSGNTIYF; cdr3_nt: TGCAGTGCTAGTTTAGGTCTCTCTGGAAACACCATATATTTT
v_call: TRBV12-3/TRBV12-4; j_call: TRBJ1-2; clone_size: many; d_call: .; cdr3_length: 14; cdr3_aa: CASSFREGGYGYTF; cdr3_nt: TGTGCCAGCAGTTTCCGGGAAGGTGGCTATGGCTACACCTTC
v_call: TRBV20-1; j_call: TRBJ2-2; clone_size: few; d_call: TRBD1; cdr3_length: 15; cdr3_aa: CSARRWDSVVGELFF; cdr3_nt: TGCAGTGCCCGTCGATGGGACAGCGTAGTTGGGGAGCTGTTTTTT
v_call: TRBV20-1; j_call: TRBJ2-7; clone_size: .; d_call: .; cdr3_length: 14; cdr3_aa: CSASERSTSYEQYF; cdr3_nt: TGCAGCGCTAGCGAGCGATCTACTTCCTACGAGCAGTACTTC
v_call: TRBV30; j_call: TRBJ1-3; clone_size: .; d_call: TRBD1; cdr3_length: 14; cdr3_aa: CATPTGGSGNTIYF; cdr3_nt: TGTGCCACACCGACAGGGGGCTCTGGAAACACCATATATTTT
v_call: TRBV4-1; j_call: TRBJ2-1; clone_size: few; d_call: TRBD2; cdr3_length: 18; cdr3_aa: CASSQVGSTSGRAHEQFF; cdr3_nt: TGCGCCAGCAGCCAGGTCGGATCGACTAGCGGGAGGGCCCATGAGCAGTTCTTC
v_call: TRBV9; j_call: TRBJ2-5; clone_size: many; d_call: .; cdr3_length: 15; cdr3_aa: CASSESPKSAETQYF; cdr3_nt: TGTGCCAGCAGCGAGTCGCCGAAGTCTGCGGAGACCCAGTACTTC
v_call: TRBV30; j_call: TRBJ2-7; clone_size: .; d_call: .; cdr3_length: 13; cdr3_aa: CAWSSGRSYEQYF; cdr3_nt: TGTGCCTGGAGCTCCGGGCGGTCCTACGAGCAGTACTTC
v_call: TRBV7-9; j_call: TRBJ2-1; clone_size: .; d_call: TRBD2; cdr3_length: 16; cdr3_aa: CASSSPLVAGFGEQFF; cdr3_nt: TGTGCCAGCAGCTCCCCCTTAGTAGCGGGATTCGGTGAGCAGTTCTTC
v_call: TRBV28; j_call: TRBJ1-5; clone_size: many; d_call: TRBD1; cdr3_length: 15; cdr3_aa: CASSTDREAYQPQHF; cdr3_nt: TGTGCCAGCAGTACGGACAGGGAAGCCTATCAGCCCCAGCATTTT
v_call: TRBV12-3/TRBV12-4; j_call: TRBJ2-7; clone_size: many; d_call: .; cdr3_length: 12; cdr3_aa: CASSGLSGEQYF; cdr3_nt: TGTGCCAGCAGTGGTCTCTCGGGGGAGCAGTACTTC
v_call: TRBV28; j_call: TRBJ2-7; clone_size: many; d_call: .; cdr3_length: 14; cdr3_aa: CASRRRPGPYEQYF; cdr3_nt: TGTGCCAGCAGAAGGCGGCCCGGACCCTACGAGCAGTACTTC
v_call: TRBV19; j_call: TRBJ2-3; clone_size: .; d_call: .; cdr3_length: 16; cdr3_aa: CASSIWRGGISDTQYF; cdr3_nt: TGTGCCAGTAGTATATGGAGGGGAGGAATCTCAGATACGCAGTATTTT
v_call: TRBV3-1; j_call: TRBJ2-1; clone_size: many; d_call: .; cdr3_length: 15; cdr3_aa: CASSQGIGPYNEQFF; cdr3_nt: TGTGCCAGCAGCCAAGGGATAGGGCCGTACAATGAGCAGTTCTTC
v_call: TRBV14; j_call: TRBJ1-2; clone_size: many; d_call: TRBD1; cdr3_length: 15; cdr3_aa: CASSQAGTGIYGYTF; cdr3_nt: TGTGCCAGCAGCCAAGCCGGGACAGGAATCTATGGCTACACCTTC
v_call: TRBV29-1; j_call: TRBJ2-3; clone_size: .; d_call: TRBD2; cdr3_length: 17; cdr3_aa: CSVGGGLAGDWRDTQYF; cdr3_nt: TGCAGCGTGGGGGGGGGACTAGCGGGAGATTGGCGGGATACGCAGTATTTT
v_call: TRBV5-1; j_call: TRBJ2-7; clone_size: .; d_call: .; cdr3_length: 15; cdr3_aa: CASSLETEADYEQYF; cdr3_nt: TGCGCCAGCAGCTTGGAGACAGAAGCCGACTACGAGCAGTACTTC
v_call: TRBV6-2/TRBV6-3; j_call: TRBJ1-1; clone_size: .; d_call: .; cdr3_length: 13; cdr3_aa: CASGITGYTEAFF; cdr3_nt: TGTGCCAGCGGGATCACAGGGTACACTGAAGCTTTCTTT
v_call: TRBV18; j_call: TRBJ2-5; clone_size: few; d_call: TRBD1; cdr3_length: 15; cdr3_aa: CASSRTTGGGETQYF; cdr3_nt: TGTGCCAGCTCACGTACAACAGGGGGCGGTGAGACCCAGTACTTC
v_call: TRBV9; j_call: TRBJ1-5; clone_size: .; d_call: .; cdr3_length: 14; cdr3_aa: CASSVGQANQPQHF; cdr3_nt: TGTGCCAGCAGCGTAGGACAGGCCAATCAGCCCCAGCATTTT
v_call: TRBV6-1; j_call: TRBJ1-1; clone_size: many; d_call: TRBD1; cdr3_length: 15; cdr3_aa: CASSLRPPGGTEAFF; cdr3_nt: TGTGCCAGCAGTTTACGCCCCCCAGGGGGCACTGAAGCTTTCTTT
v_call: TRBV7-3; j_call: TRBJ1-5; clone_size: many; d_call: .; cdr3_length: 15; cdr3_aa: CASPTGDYSNQPQHF; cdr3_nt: TGTGCCAGCCCTACAGGAGACTATAGCAATCAGCCCCAGCATTTT
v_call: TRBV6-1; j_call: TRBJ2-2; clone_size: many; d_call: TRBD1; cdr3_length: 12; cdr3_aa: CASSQRKGQLRF; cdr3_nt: TGTGCCAGCAGCCAACGAAAGGGACAGCTGCGTTTT
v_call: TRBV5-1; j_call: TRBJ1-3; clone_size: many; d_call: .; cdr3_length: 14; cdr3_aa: CASSLAGFGNTIYF; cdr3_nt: TGCGCCAGCAGCTTGGCTGGGTTCGGAAACACCATATATTTT
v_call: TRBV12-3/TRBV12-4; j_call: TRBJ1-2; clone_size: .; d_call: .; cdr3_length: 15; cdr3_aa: CASRKTGPLRSGYTF; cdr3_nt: TGTGCCAGCAGAAAAACAGGGCCCCTTAGGAGCGGCTACACCTTC
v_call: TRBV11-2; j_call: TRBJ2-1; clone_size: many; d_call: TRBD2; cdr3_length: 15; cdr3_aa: CASSPLAGSYNEQFF; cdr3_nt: TGTGCCAGCAGCCCGTTAGCGGGATCCTACAATGAGCAGTTCTTC
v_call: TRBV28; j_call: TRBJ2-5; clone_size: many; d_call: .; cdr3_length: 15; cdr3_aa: CASSPRVGTTETQYF; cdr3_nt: TGTGCCAGCAGCCCCCGGGTGGGTACGACGGAGACCCAGTACTTC
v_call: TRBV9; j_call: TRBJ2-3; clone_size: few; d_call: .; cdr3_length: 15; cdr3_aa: CASSLSSGGTDTQYF; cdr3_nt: TGTGCCAGCAGCTTAAGCAGTGGAGGGACAGATACGCAGTATTTT
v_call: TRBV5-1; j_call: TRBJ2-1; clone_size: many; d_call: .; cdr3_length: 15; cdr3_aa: CASSSDLSSYNEQFF; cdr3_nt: TGCGCCAGCAGTTCCGACCTGAGCTCCTACAATGAGCAGTTCTTC
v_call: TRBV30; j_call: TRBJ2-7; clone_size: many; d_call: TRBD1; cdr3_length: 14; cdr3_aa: CAWSLGQGAPRQYF; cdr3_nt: TGTGCCTGGAGTCTCGGACAGGGGGCACCTCGGCAGTACTTC
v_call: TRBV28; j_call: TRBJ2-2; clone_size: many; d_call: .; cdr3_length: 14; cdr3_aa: CASSISTHTGELFF; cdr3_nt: TGTGCCAGCAGTATTAGCACCCACACCGGGGAGCTGTTTTTT
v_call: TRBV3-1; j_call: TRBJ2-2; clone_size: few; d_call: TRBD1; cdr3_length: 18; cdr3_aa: CASSPRTGGRTSSGELFF; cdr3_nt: TGTGCCAGCAGCCCCAGGACAGGGGGCCGCACGAGCTCCGGGGAGCTGTTTTTT
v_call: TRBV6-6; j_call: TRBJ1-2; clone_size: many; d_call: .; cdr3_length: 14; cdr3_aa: CASSYEVRNYGYTF; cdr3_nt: TGTGCCAGCAGTTACGAGGTCAGGAACTATGGCTACACCTTC
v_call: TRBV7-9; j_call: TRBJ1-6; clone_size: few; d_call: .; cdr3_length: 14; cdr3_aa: CASSRDTSNSPLHF; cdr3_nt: TGTGCCAGCAGCCGGGACACTAGTAATTCACCCCTCCACTTT
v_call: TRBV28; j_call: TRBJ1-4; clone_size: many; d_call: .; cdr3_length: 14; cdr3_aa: CASRPGRVFEKLFF; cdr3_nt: TGTGCCAGCAGGCCTGGACGGGTTTTCGAAAAACTGTTTTTT
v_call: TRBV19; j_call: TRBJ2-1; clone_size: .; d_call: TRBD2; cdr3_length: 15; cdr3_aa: CASSLTSDLYNEQFF; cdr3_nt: TGTGCCAGTAGCCTAACTAGCGACCTGTACAATGAGCAGTTCTTC
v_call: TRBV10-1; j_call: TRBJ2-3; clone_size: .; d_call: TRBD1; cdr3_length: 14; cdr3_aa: CASSRGQGGDTQYF; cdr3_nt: TGCGCCAGCAGTCGAGGACAGGGTGGAGATACGCAGTATTTT
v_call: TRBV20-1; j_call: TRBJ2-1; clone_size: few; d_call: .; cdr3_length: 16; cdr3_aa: CSARDYMRTTYNEQFF; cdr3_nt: TGCAGTGCTAGAGATTATATGCGGACGACCTACAATGAGCAGTTCTTC
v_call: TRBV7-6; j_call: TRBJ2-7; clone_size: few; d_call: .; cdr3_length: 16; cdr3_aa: CASSLGGAVGLYEQYF; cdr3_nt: TGTGCCAGCAGCTTAGGGGGGGCAGTAGGGCTCTACGAGCAGTACTTC
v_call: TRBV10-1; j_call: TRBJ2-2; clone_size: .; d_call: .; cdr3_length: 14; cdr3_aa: CASSEREYTGELFF; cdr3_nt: TGCGCCAGCAGTGAGCGGGAGTACACCGGGGAGCTGTTTTTT
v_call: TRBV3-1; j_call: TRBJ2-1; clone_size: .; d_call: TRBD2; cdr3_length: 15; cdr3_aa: CASSQDKAGEEEQFF; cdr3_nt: TGTGCCAGCAGCCAAGATAAAGCGGGAGAGGAAGAGCAGTTCTTC
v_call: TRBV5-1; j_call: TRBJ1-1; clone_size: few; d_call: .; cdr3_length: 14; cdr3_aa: CASSPWTVSTEAFF; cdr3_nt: TGCGCCAGCAGCCCCTGGACAGTATCCACTGAAGCTTTCTTT
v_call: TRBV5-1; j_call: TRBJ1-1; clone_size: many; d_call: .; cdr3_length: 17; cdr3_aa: CASSWNGVAGLNTEAFF; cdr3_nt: TGCGCCAGCAGCTGGAACGGCGTAGCCGGGTTGAACACTGAAGCTTTCTTT